This T cell receptor beta chain was recovered during a study of neurological immune-mediated disorders. Study-wide background: Relapsing-remitting disease affected about 30, and secondary progressive 3, of 34 multiple sclerosis patients.

Study-wide points: Grouping of repertoires by phylogeny put those of 18 of 34 multiple sclerosis patients into a single related-CDR3 cluster, a possible signature. Private repertoires in all groups were suggested by the finding that expanded clones across subjects shared no CDR3 amino acid sequences. The greatest degree of TCR clonal expansion was observed in HTLV-1-associated myelopathy, with the lowest in multiple sclerosis, below that of healthy controls.

This CDR3 contains 14 residues. Between the trimmed V and J ends, which lost 3 bases and 5 bases, there was a span of 11 bases. Germline V gene data show CDR1 as LGHDT and CDR2 as YNNKEL (reference sequence). Via MiXCR, TCRdb re-called the 5' RACE reads, giving one row per CDR3 protein. In the table there are some 46,000 distinct CDR3 sequences, around 4.3% of which are singletons. This clonotype was seen a few times. The antigen is not known. The chain employs TRBV3-1 and TRBJ2-1, with D unclear. The TCR sequence derives from a woman in her fifties or sixties with multiple sclerosis. Sequenced sample: PBMCs. DNA for the CDR3: TGTGCCAGCAGCCAGGGTAGAACGAACAATGAGCAGTTCTTC. Its protein product is CASSQGRTNNEQFF.